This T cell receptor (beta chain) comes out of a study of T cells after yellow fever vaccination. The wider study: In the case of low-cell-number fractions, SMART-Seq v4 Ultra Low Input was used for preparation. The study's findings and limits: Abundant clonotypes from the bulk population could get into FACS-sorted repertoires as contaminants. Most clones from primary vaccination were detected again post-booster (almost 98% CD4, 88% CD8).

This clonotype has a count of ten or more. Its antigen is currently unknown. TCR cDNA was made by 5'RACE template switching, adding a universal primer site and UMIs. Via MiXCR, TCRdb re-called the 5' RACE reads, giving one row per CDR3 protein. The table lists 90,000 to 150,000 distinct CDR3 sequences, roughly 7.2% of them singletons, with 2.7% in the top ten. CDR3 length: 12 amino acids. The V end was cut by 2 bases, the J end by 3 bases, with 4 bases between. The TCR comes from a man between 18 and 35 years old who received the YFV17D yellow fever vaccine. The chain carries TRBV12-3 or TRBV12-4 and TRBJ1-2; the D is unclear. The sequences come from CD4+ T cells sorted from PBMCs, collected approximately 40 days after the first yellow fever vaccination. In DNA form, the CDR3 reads TGTGCCAGCAGTTTAAGGCACTATGGCTACACCTTC. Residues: CASSLRHYGYTF.